One sample yielded the 14 T cell receptor beta chains listed below, sequenced in a study of T-cell reconstitution after alpha-beta-depleted transplantation in children. Preparation of the TCRbeta library used unique molecular identifiers. Each CDR3 protein is one row after TCRdb ran MiXCR on the PCR reads. This table has over 400,000 distinct CDR3 sequences, over 40% appearing once. The sequenced sample was PBMCs, obtained before TCRalphabeta/CD19-depleted stem cell transplant. These TCRs come from a girl aged 2-9 years with aplastic anemia, due to receive a stem cell transplant.

The chain combines TRBV27 with TRBJ2-2; 7 positions agree with TRBD1. CDR3 length equals 14 residues. The germline CDR1 and CDR2 sequences are MNHEY and SMNVEV (reference sequence). V shed 3 bases, J shed 10 bases, and the junction held 8 bases outside the gene matches. CDR3 bases: TGTGCCAGCAGTTTGGGACAGTCCAGTGAGGAGCTGTTTTTT. Its protein is CASSLGQSSEELFF.

This clonotype appeared a single time. The CDR3 does not close with the conserved phenylalanine or tryptophan, likely indicating a read error. This chain connects TRBV4-1 to TRBJ2-5; TRBD1 is a possible D gene (5 bases). Germline CDR1 and CDR2: MGHRA and YSYEKL. The CDR3 extends over 14 amino acids. V was clipped by 5 bases and J by 1 base, with 11 bases between them. This CDR3 is CASSIRQFQETQYL. In nucleotides, the CDR3 is TGCGCCAGCAGCATCCGACAGTTCCAAGAGACCCAGTACCTC.

The rearrangement joins TRBV20-1 to TRBJ2-1; 10 nucleotides align to TRBD2. There are 16 residues in the CDR3. With V trimmed by 0 bases and J by 0 bases, 2 bases remained unmatched. CDR1 DFQATT and CDR2 SNEGSKA come from the germline V gene (reference sequence). CDR3 DNA: TGCAGTGCTAGAGAGGCTAGCGGGAGCTCCTACAATGAGCAGTTCTTC. Protein product: CSAREASGSSYNEQFF.

V is TRBV12-3 or TRBV12-4 and J is TRBJ2-5; maybe TRBD2 (5 bases). The CDR3 spans 14 residues. Trimming pared 4 bases from V and 2 bases from J, leaving 11 bases between. The CDR3 region is CASSSTRVQETQYF. The DNA of the CDR3 is TGTGCCAGCAGTTCTACGAGGGTTCAAGAGACCCAGTACTTC.

On this clonotype: One end of the junction does not line up with germline, which may come from a read error. This rearrangement joins TRBV5-1 to TRBJ2-1; TRBD2 might be the D (6 bases). The CDR3 spans 16 residues. CDR1 SGHRS and CDR2 YFSETQ come from the germline V gene. CDR3 in DNA: TGCGCCAGCAGCTTAGGGGCGGGGAGCTCCTACAATGAGCATTTCTTC. This sequence encodes CASSLGAGSSYNEHFF.

The chain uses TRBV4-1 and TRBJ1-6, with TRBD1 matching over 7 bases. V shed 2 bases and J 6 bases; nucleotides not matched to a gene: 7. Germline assignment: CDR1 MGHRA and CDR2 YSYEKL. This CDR3 comprises 16 residues. The CDR3 spells CASSQPRQGGNSPLHF. The CDR3 DNA sequence: TGCGCCAGCAGCCAACCCCGACAGGGCGGTAATTCACCCCTCCACTTT.

Only a few counts were recorded for this clonotype. V and J are TRBV6-5 and TRBJ1-6, with TRBD1 matching over 10 bases. CDR1 and CDR2 (germline): MNHEY, SVGAGI. J lost 5 bases, V lost 6 bases, and 7 bases had no gene match. CDR3 length: 16 residues. In nucleotides, the CDR3 is TGTGCCAGCAGCTTGCTCGGACAGGGGGATAATTCACCCCTCCACTTT. This codes for CASSLLGQGDNSPLHF.

The sample holds a few counts of this clonotype. CDR3 nucleotides: TGCAGCGTTGCTCTTGGACAGGCCGGTCCCTACGAGCAGTACTTC. Translating it yields CSVALGQAGPYEQYF. The V gene is TRBV29-1, the J gene TRBJ2-7; the match to TRBD1 covers 7 bases. The CDR3 runs 15 residues. V dropped 4 bases and J dropped 2; count of bases not matched to a gene: 11. Germline CDR1 is SQVTM and CDR2 is ANQGSEA.

This clonotype was seen ten or more times. In DNA, the CDR3 is TGTGCCAGCGGAAGGACTAGCGGCTCCTACGAGCAGTACTTC. Residues: CASGRTSGSYEQYF. The chain combines TRBV14 with TRBJ2-7; the match to TRBD2 covers 10 bases. The CDR3 is made up of 14 amino acids. Germline CDR1 and CDR2: SGHDN and FVKESK. After removal of 8 bases from V and 0 bases from J, the junction contained 4 bases not matched to a gene.

This chain's CDR3 is CASTPTLSYEQYF. CDR3 bases: TGTGCCAGCACGCCAACACTCAGCTACGAGCAGTACTTC. The chain links TRBV6-1 to TRBJ2-7; no firm D call. Germline CDR1 MNHNS, CDR2 SASEGT. The CDR3 is 13 amino acids. V was cut by 7 bases and J by 3 bases, with 13 bases left in between.

V is TRBV7-6 and J is TRBJ2-1; 7 nucleotides line up with TRBD1. V gave up 4 bases and J gave up 8 bases; unmatched junction bases: 14. The CDR3 totals 16 residues. CDR1 and CDR2 (germline): SGHVS, FNYEAQ. The CDR3 nucleotides are TGTGCCAGCAGCTCAGCCCTACCGGTAGACAGGGATGAGCAGTTCTTC. Encoded protein: CASSSALPVDRDEQFF.

This clonotype was recorded a few times. In DNA, the CDR3 is TGCGCCAGCAGCCTTCTAGCGGGAGACTACAATGAGCAGTTCTTC. This encodes CASSLLAGDYNEQFF. This chain joins TRBV5-1 and TRBJ2-1; 10 positions match TRBD2. Germline CDR1 SGHRS, CDR2 YFSETQ. V shed 4 bases and J 3 bases; nucleotides not matched to a gene: 4. The CDR3 runs 15 residues.

This clonotype was observed a few times. V and J are TRBV29-1 and TRBJ1-2; D uncertain. The CDR3 contains 11 residues. V shed 4 bases and J shed 1 base, with 4 bases lying between them. CDR1 and CDR2 from the germline V gene are SQVTM and ANQGSEA. CDR3 sequence reads: CSVADNYGYTF. The CDR3, as DNA: TGCAGCGTTGCGGATAACTATGGCTACACCTTC. Variable domain in full (rest from reference TRBV29-1 and TRBJ1-2): SAVISQKPSRDICQRGTSLTIQCQVDSQVTMMFWYRQQPGQSLTLIATANQGSEATYESGFVIDKFPISRPNLTFSTLTVSNMSPEDSSIYLCSVADNYGYTFGSGTRLTVV.

The gene calls are TRBV2 and TRBJ2-1; 12 bases line up with TRBD2. CDR3 length: 13 amino acids. Germline values: CDR1 SNHLY, CDR2 FYNNEI. Trimming at V came to 5 bases and at J to 12 bases, leaving 5 bases not matched to a gene. CDR3 region: CASSFGLAGWQFF. CDR3 sequence (DNA): TGTGCCAGCAGTTTCGGACTAGCGGGGTGGCAGTTCTTC.